The table lists the clone carrying this TCR beta chain with many counts. Its antigen remains unidentified. These data come from a study of response to subunit inactivated influenza vaccine. General study findings and limits: Only a handful of new T cells, the authors suggested, are recruited with each seasonal influenza vaccination.

V was clipped by 5 bases and J by 4 bases; unmatched bases: 8. Germline V gene data show CDR1 as SGHVS and CDR2 as FQNEAQ. This CDR3 contains 16 residues. TCRdb itself ran the RT-PCR reads through MiXCR, one entry per CDR3 protein. The table has approximately 200,000 distinct CDR3 sequences, about an eighth seen once; the top ten hold about a quarter. The specimen comprised CD8+ T cells sorted from PBMCs, sampled roughly 5 days after vaccination. This clonotype was sampled from a man aged 50 or older who received an inactivated influenza vaccine. J is TRBJ2-5 and V is TRBV7-8, with 12 bases matching TRBD2. In DNA form, the CDR3 reads TGTGCCAGCAGCCTCATCACGGGACTAGCGGGAGAGACCCAGTACTTC. Residues: CASSLITGLAGETQYF. The full variable domain, completed using reference TRBV7-8 and TRBJ2-5, is GAGVSQSPRYKVAKRGQDVALRCDPISGHVSLFWYQQALGQGPEFLTYFQNEAQLDKSGLPSDRFFAERPEGSVSTLKIQRTQQEDSAVYLCASSLITGLAGETQYFGPGTRLLVL.